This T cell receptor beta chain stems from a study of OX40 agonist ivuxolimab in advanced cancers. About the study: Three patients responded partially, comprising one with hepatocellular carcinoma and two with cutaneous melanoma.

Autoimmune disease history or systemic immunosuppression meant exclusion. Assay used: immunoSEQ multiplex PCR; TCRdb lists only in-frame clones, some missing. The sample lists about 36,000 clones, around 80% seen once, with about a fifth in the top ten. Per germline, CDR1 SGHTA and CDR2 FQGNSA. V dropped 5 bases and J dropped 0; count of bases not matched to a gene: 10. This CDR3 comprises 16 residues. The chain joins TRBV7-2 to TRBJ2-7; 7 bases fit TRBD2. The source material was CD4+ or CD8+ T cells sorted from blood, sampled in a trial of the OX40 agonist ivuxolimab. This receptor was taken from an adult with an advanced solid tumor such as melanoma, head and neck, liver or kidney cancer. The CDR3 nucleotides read TGTGCCAGCAGCCCCAGCGGGGCAAGGAGCTCCTACGAGCAGTACTTC. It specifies CASSPSGARSSYEQYF.